These 19 T cell receptor beta chains share one sample of origin, sequenced in a study of CD8+ T cells in alopecia areata. A sort of pooled cutaneous lymph node cells used CD4, CD8alpha, NKG2D, NKG2ACE and other stains. RNA extraction and reverse transcription yielded cDNA as sequencing template. Assay: immunoSEQ multiplex PCR; the TCRdb copy retains only in-frame clones and omits some. Listed here are roughly 260,000 clones without any singletons, the top ten holding 1.2%. Sequencing was carried out using CD4+ T cells sorted from a lymph node. Receptors were obtained from a C3H/HeJ mouse with alopecia areata. The strain bears MHC haplotype H2-k.

Of note for this clone: Mouse names are used for the genes. From the germline J gene comes the end of the CDR3, since the read stops 3 residues before it. The rearrangement uses TRBV13-1 and TRBJ1-6; 9 nucleotides line up with TRBD1. TRBJ1-6 is labeled an ORF, and its function is uncertain. The CDR3 is 16 residues long. V shed 3 bases, J shed 0 bases, and the junction held 1 base outside the gene matches. Germline CDR1 and CDR2: NSHNY and SYGAGN. The CDR3 loop is CASSGTGDSYNSPLYF. The sequenced part of the CDR3 DNA is TGTGCCAGCAGTGGGACAGGGGATTCCTATAATTCGCCC.

For this clone: The gene names given are mouse names. The read gets to within 4 residues of the CDR3 end, and the germline J gene fills in the rest. The V gene is TRBV13-2, the J gene TRBJ2-7, with 9 positions matching TRBD1. In germline, CDR1 is NNHNN, CDR2 SYGAGS (reference sequence). CDR3 length equals 14 residues. This CDR3 reads CASGHRDRADEQYF. CDR3 bases read: TGTGCCAGCGGGCACCGGGACAGGGCAGAT.

This clone was observed a handful of times. The germline and genes are mouse ones. From the germline J gene comes the end of the CDR3, since the read stops 4 residues before it. V is TRBV13-3 and J is TRBJ2-7; a possible D gene is TRBD2 (7 bases). The germline gives CDR1 NNHDY, CDR2 SYVADS. CDR3 length: 15 amino acids. The DNA read from the CDR3 is TGTGCCAGCAGTGATAAAACGGGGGGCGCTTAT. As protein: CASSDKTGGAY. The whole CDR3 sequence is CASSDKTGGAYEQYF.

About this clone itself: The listed genes are named as in mouse. The observed sequence ends 4 residues before the CDR3 terminus, with the missing tail filled in from the germline J gene. The chain is built from TRBV13-2 and TRBJ2-1; D ambiguous. Between the trimmed V and J ends, which lost 1 base and 3 bases, there was a span of 8 bases. The CDR3 length is 14 residues. Germline V gene sequence: CDR1 NNHNN, CDR2 SYGAGS (reference sequence). The part of the CDR3 DNA that was read is TGTGCCAGCGGTGATCCGGTGGGCTATGCT. Its translation: CASGDPVGYA. The whole CDR3 reads CASGDPVGYAEQFF.

This clone was seen a handful of times. These gene names are mouse names. The sequenced fragment ends 4 residues before the CDR3 boundary, so the rest is inferred from the germline J gene. The rearrangement links TRBV1 to TRBJ2-3; D is perhaps TRBD1 (5 bases). Germline V CDR1 and CDR2: NSQYPW, LRSPGD (reference sequence). Trimming took 6 bases from V and 1 from J, leaving 11 bases between them. This CDR3 has 14 residues. The CDR3 sequence is CTCREGSGAETLYF. CDR3 DNA, as far as it was read: TGCACCTGCAGGGAGGGGTCGGGTGCAGAA. The full variable domain, with the rest looked up from reference TRBV1 and TRBJ2-3, is VTLLEQNPRWRLVPRGQAVNLRCILKNSQYPWMSWYQQDLQKQLQWLFTLRSPGDKEVKSLPGADYLATRVTDTELRLQVANMSQGRTLYCTCREGSGAETLYFGSGTRLTVL.

This clone was observed a handful of times. Mouse names are used for the genes. Coverage ceases 4 residues before the CDR3 finishes, and the germline J gene fills in the end. The chain uses TRBV13-2 and TRBJ2-1, with 8 bases matching TRBD1. Germline CDR1 reads NNHNN; CDR2 reads SYGAGS (reference sequence). Trimming took 5 bases from V and 6 from J; bases not matched to a gene: 4. This CDR3 has 13 amino acids. CDR3 protein: CASGDREVAEQFF. CDR3 DNA, as far as it was read: TGTGCCAGCGGGGACAGGGAAGTTGCT.

This clone was seen at least ten times. Genes here carry mouse names. The CDR3 goes on 3 residues after the read ends, and that part is filled in from the germline J gene. J is TRBJ1-6 and V is TRBV17; a possible D gene is TRBD1 (5 bases). TRBJ1-6 is an open reading frame, and its role is uncertain. The CDR3 length is 12 residues. The V gene lost 5 bases and the J gene lost 7 bases, with 6 bases spanning the gap. CDR1 is MNHDT and CDR2 is YYDKIL in the germline V gene. CDR3 DNA (partial): TGTGCTAGCAGTGGACAAAATTCGCCC. Protein: CASSGQNSP. The whole CDR3 sequence reads CASSGQNSPLYF.

As to this clone: Gene labels here are mouse ones. From the germline J gene comes the end of the CDR3, since the read stops 4 residues before it. The same CDR3 also results from other DNA sequences found in this sample. The chain links TRBV5 to TRBJ2-7; the match to TRBD1 covers 7 bases. From germline, CDR1 is LGHNA and CDR2 YNLKQL (reference sequence). This CDR3 region has 14 residues. V shed 3 bases and J 0 bases; nucleotides not matched to a gene: 2. CDR3 amino acids: CASSQTGISYEQYF. The covered CDR3 bases are TGTGCCAGCAGCCAGACAGGGATCTCCTAT.

A few counts support this clone. The gene symbols are mouse symbols. Read coverage stops 4 residues before the CDR3 terminus; the germline J gene supplies the remainder. The chain carries TRBV13-3 and TRBJ1-2; 10 positions match TRBD1. CDR3 length: 15 amino acids. Trimming cost V 3 bases and J 2 bases; bases outside gene matches: 4. Per germline, CDR1 NNHDY and CDR2 SYVADS. The CDR3 spells CASSATTGGNSDYTF. The DNA read from the CDR3 is TGTGCCAGCAGTGCCACGACAGGGGGCAACTCC.

Concerning this clone itself: A clone one base away is much larger, so this may be a read error. Genes and germline come from the mouse. The read falls 4 residues short of the CDR3 end, and the missing part is taken from the germline J gene. Other DNA sequences of this sample code for an identical CDR3. The V gene is TRBV13-3, the J gene TRBJ2-7, with TRBD1 identical over 7 bases. The CDR3 has 12 amino acids. Germline V CDR1 and CDR2: NNHDY, SYVADS. This CDR3 is CASSRDSYEQYF. The sequenced CDR3 bases are TGTGCCAGCAGTCGGGACAGTTAT.

This clone came up a few times. Mouse germline and gene names are used. The read stops 4 residues short of the end of the CDR3; the missing end is completed from the germline J gene. V and J are TRBV19 and TRBJ2-2, with D possibly TRBD1 on 6 matching bases. Looked up from germline, CDR1 is FNHDT and CDR2 is SITEND (reference sequence). Trimming removed 1 base at V and 1 base at J, with 8 bases between. CDR3 length: 15 residues. The part of the CDR3 DNA that was read is TGTGCCAGCAGTATACAGGGGATAAACACCGGG. Its translation: CASSIQGINTG. In full, the CDR3 reads CASSIQGINTGQLYF.

This clone turned up a few times. The listed genes are named as in mouse. The CDR3 end falls 4 residues outside the read, so it is completed with the germline J gene. The same CDR3 also results from other DNA sequences found in this sample. The rearrangement joins TRBV19 to TRBJ2-7; the D gene is possibly TRBD1 (6 bases). Germline CDR1 reads FNHDT; CDR2 reads SITEND (reference sequence). The CDR3 consists of 14 residues. Here the CDR3 reads CASSIQGQGYEQYF. CDR3 DNA (partial): TGTGCCAGCAGTATACAGGGGCAAGGATAT. The complete variable domain, with remaining parts taken from reference TRBV19 and TRBJ2-7, reads GGIITQTPKFLIGQEGQKLTLKCQQNFNHDTMYWYRQDSGKGLRLIYYSITENDLQKGDLSEGYDASREKKSSFSLTVTSAQKNEMAVFLCASSIQGQGYEQYFGPGTRLTVL.

In regard to this clone: These gene names are mouse names. The read terminates 4 residues ahead of where the CDR3 ends, so the germline J gene completes it. The V gene is TRBV13-2, the J gene TRBJ1-1, with 7 bases matching TRBD1. Trimming took 0 bases from V and 1 from J; bases not matched to a gene: 6. The CDR3 totals 16 residues. In germline, CDR1 is NNHNN, CDR2 SYGAGS (reference sequence). The part of the CDR3 DNA that was read is TGTGCCAGCGGTGATGCACGGGGGACAGAAAACACA. Its translation: CASGDARGTENT. The CDR3 in its entirety is CASGDARGTENTEVFF.

Only a few counts were recorded for this clone. Any gene name here is a mouse gene name. Read coverage stops 4 residues before the CDR3 terminus; the germline J gene supplies the remainder. The V and J genes are TRBV13-1 and TRBJ2-2; 9 bases map to TRBD1. Per germline, CDR1 NSHNY and CDR2 SYGAGN. The CDR3 consists of 16 residues. With V trimmed by 0 bases and J by 6 bases, 6 bases remained unmatched. The CDR3 loop is CASSDAGTGRPGQLYF. CDR3 DNA (partial): TGTGCCAGCAGTGATGCAGGGACAGGGAGGCCCGGG.

Note on this clone: Gene names and germline refer to mouse. The CDR3 end is not reached by the read, which stops 4 residues before it; the germline J gene fills it in. The same CDR3 is also encoded by other DNA sequences in this sample. This rearrangement joins TRBV13-3 to TRBJ2-2; a possible D gene is TRBD1 (7 bases). V was clipped by 0 bases and J by 3 bases, with 9 bases between them. CDR1 and CDR2 from the germline V gene are NNHDY and SYVADS. The CDR3 covers 15 residues. The CDR3: CASSDVRGDTGQLYF. CDR3 DNA (partial): TGTGCCAGCAGTGATGTCAGGGGGGACACCGGG.

This clone was counted only a few times. Gene names and germline refer to mouse. The missing CDR3 end, 4 residues past where the read stops, is filled in from the germline J gene. Other DNA sequences in the same sample also yield this CDR3. The chain links TRBV17 to TRBJ2-1; tentatively, D is TRBD1 (6 bases). The CDR3 spans 15 residues. Germline assignment: CDR1 MNHDT and CDR2 YYDKIL. Trimming removed 5 bases from V and 1 base from J, with 12 bases in between. The sequenced CDR3 bases are TGTGCTAGCAGTCGACCGGGACAAAACTATGCT. Translated: CASSRPGQNYA. In full, the CDR3 is CASSRPGQNYAEQFF. The variable domain in full, with the rest retrieved from reference TRBV17 and TRBJ2-1, is DTTVKQNPRYKLARVGKPVNLICSQTMNHDTMYWYQKKPNQAPKLLLFYYDKILNREADTFEKFQSSRPNNSFCSLYIGSAGLEYSAMYLCASSRPGQNYAEQFFGPGTRLTVL.

In this sample, this clone turned up a few times. Each gene name is a mouse one. Read data end 4 residues before the CDR3 end; the end is taken from the germline J gene. The chain is built from TRBV13-1 and TRBJ2-1, with 12 bases identical to TRBD2. V was pared by 3 bases and J by 6 bases, with 1 base of the junction left unmatched. This CDR3 region has 14 residues. CDR1 and CDR2 (germline): NSHNY, SYGAGN. The DNA read from the CDR3 is TGTGCCAGCAGTGCGACTGGGGGGGCTGCT. As protein: CASSATGGAA. The whole CDR3 is CASSATGGAAEQFF.

A few counts support this clone. All gene names here are mouse names. The read gets to within 4 residues of the CDR3 end, and the germline J gene fills in the rest. This chain joins TRBV1 and TRBJ1-1, with D possibly matching TRBD1 (6 bases). Germline-derived CDR1 and CDR2 are NSQYPW and LRSPGD (reference sequence). Between the trimmed V and J ends, which lost 11 bases and 2 bases, there was a span of 9 bases. The CDR3 contains 11 residues. Partial CDR3 DNA: TGCACCACGGGACACAACACA. Protein: CTTGHNT. The whole CDR3 sequence reads CTTGHNTEVFF.

On this clone: Genes here carry mouse names. The read comes to an end 4 residues before the CDR3 does, leaving the germline J gene to fill in the end. The chain combines TRBV19 with TRBJ2-1; 11 nucleotides align to TRBD2. Germline-derived CDR1 and CDR2 are FNHDT and SITEND (reference sequence). J gave up 0 bases and V 0 bases, and 2 bases lay outside the gene matches. The CDR3 is 17 residues long. The sequenced CDR3 bases are TGTGCCAGCAGTATAGACTGGGGGGGCGTTAACTATGCT. Translation: CASSIDWGGVNYA. The full CDR3 sequence reads CASSIDWGGVNYAEQFF.